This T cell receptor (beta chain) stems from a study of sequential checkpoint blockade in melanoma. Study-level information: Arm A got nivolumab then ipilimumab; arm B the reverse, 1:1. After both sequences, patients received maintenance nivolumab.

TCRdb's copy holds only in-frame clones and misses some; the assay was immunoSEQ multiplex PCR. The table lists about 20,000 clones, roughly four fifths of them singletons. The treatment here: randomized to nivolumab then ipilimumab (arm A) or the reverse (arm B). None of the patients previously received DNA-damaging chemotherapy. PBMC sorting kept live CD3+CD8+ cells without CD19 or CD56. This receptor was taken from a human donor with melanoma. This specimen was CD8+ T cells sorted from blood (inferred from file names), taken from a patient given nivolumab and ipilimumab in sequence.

As DNA, the CDR3 is TGTGCCAGCAGCTACGACAGCTATGGCTACACCTTC. Protein: CASSYDSYGYTF. The V and J genes are TRBV5-5 and TRBJ1-2, with TRBD1 as a possible D gene (5 bases). Trimming left V 3 bases short and J 4 bases short, with 7 bases between. The CDR3 has 12 residues. CDR1 is SGHKS, CDR2 YYEKEE, per germline (reference sequence).